Below, 15 T cell receptor beta chains from the same sample are listed, as sequenced in a study of shared clonotypes between healthy human individuals. The assay was immunoSEQ multiplex PCR, and TCRdb's table has in-frame clones only and misses some. This sample has some 490,000 clones, with 70% to 80% found just once. Sequencing was performed on PBMCs. These receptors were obtained from a woman aged 40-49 years in good health. Some clones in this sample may be carry-over from other donors' samples.

The chain has TRBV5-1 and TRBJ2-2, with 9 nucleotides matching TRBD2. This CDR3 is built from 18 residues. The V gene end was trimmed by 0 bases and the J gene end by 3 bases; junction bases not matched to a gene: 9. In germline, CDR1 is SGHRS, CDR2 YFSETQ. CDR3 sequence: CASSLGAAGGSDTGELFF. CDR3 in DNA: TGCGCCAGCAGCTTGGGCGCCGCGGGAGGGTCGGACACCGGGGAGCTGTTTTTT. The entire variable domain, with the rest obtained from reference TRBV5-1 and TRBJ2-2, is as follows: KAGVTQTPRYLIKTRGQQVTLSCSPISGHRSVSWYQQTPGQGLQFLFEYFSETQRNKGNFPGRFSGRQFSNSRSEMNVSTLELGDSALYLCASSLGAAGGSDTGELFFGEGSRLTVL.

The chain employs TRBV7-9 and TRBJ2-3; TRBD2 matches at 10 bases. The CDR3 has 16 amino acids. With V trimmed by 3 bases and J by 6 bases, 9 bases remained unmatched. CDR1 is SEHNR and CDR2 is FQNEAQ in the germline V gene (reference sequence). The CDR3 coding sequence is TGTGCCAGCAGCTTTACTAGCGGGAAGCAGGGTGATACGCAGTATTTT. As protein: CASSFTSGKQGDTQYF.

The rearrangement uses TRBV5-8 and TRBJ1-1; D uncertain. V lost 6 bases and J lost 9, with 9 bases in between. The V gene's germline CDR1 is SGHTS and CDR2 YDEGEE. CDR3 length: 10 amino acids. Written as DNA, the CDR3 is TGTGCCAGCATGTTAGCTCAAGCTTTCTTT. It yields the protein CASMLAQAFF.

This chain links TRBV11-2 with TRBJ2-1; the D is unclear. V dropped 1 base and J dropped 8 bases, with 12 bases sitting between them. CDR3 size: 14 residues. Germline assignment: CDR1 SGHAT and CDR2 FQNNGV. CDR3 in amino acids: CASSLARRFDEQFF. The CDR3 DNA follows: TGTGCCAGCAGCTTAGCGAGGCGGTTCGATGAGCAGTTCTTC.

The V and J genes are TRBV18 and TRBJ1-1; 8 bases fit TRBD1. V dropped 8 bases and J dropped 2; count of bases not matched to a gene: 22. Germline V gene data show CDR1 as KGHSH and CDR2 as LQKENI. CDR3 size: 19 residues. CDR3 in amino acids: CASTRGRGATSSLNTEAFF. CDR3 bases: TGTGCCAGCACCAGGGGGCGGGGCGCCACGTCTTCCCTCAACACTGAAGCTTTCTTT.

The V gene is TRBV13, the J gene TRBJ2-5, with D perhaps TRBD2 (6 bases). V lost 3 bases, J lost 5 bases, and 10 bases lay in between. The CDR3 runs to 13 residues. CDR1 is PRHDT and CDR2 is FYEKMQ in the germline V gene (reference sequence). In DNA form, the CDR3 reads TGTGCCAGCAGCTTCAGAGGGAGGGAGACCCAGTACTTC. This translates into CASSFRGRETQYF.

The chain employs TRBV18 and TRBJ2-1; 10 bases are a match to TRBD1. V shed 4 bases, J shed 3 bases, and the junction held 6 bases outside the gene matches. Germline V CDR1 and CDR2: KGHSH, LQKENI. This CDR3 is 16 amino acids long. The CDR3 DNA follows: TGTGCCAGCTCACTCACCGGGGACAGGGGCTACAATGAGCAGTTCTTC. It yields the protein CASSLTGDRGYNEQFF.

The CDR3, as DNA: TGTGCCAGCAGCCAAGGCCTGGGGGCCCCTGCCACTGAAGCTTTCTTT. This gives the protein CASSQGLGAPATEAFF. This chain links TRBV14 with TRBJ1-1; D is perhaps TRBD1 (6 bases). This CDR3 spans 16 amino acids. V was clipped by 1 base and J by 4 bases, with 16 bases between them. Germline V CDR1 and CDR2: SGHDN, FVKESK.

This clone was counted once. The chain employs TRBV2 and TRBJ1-2, with a possible D match to TRBD1 (5 bases). Germline CDR1 and CDR2: SNHLY and FYNNEI. This CDR3 comprises 14 residues. The V and J ends lost 6 bases and 6 bases respectively, with 17 bases between them. Written as DNA, the CDR3 is TGTGCCAGCAGCGGCCAGACGGGGGAGGATGGCTACACCTTC. It yields the protein CASSGQTGEDGYTF.

The rearrangement links TRBV6-5 to TRBJ2-2; 12 bases line up with TRBD2. The V and J ends lost 4 bases and 8 bases, in that order; junction bases with no gene match: 8. The CDR3 has 16 residues. Germline V lookup: CDR1 MNHEY, CDR2 SVGAGI. The CDR3 is CASSFLAGGPRGELFF. Here the CDR3 DNA reads TGTGCCAGCAGTTTTCTAGCGGGAGGGCCGAGGGGGGAGCTGTTTTTT.

The CDR3 sequence: CASISRGTNSPLHF. CDR3 bases: TGTGCCAGCATCTCGAGGGGAACGAATTCACCCCTCCACTTT. The chain combines TRBV28 with TRBJ1-6; perhaps TRBD1 as D (5 bases). CDR3 length: 14 amino acids. The V and J ends lost 7 bases and 7 bases respectively, with 14 bases between them. Germline V gene data show CDR1 as MDHEN and CDR2 as SYDVKM.

This clone was recorded only once. The rearrangement uses TRBV19 and TRBJ2-2; D not resolved. CDR3 length: 15 residues. In germline, CDR1 is LNHDA, CDR2 SQIVND (reference sequence). With 1 base removed from V and 2 bases from J, the gap between germline ends came to 8 bases. CDR3 bases: TGTGCCAGTAGTATAGGGGAACCCAACACCGGGGAGCTGTTTTTT. It specifies CASSIGEPNTGELFF.

CDR3 protein: CASSPPVGRDYGYTF. The DNA of the CDR3 is TGTGCCAGCAGTCCTCCAGTCGGCCGGGACTATGGCTACACCTTC. This sequence joins TRBV6-5 and TRBJ1-2; D is unclear. V lost 5 bases, J lost 3 bases, and 16 bases lay in between. This CDR3 contains 15 residues. CDR1 is MNHEY, CDR2 SVGAGI, per germline.

The chain combines TRBV10-3 with TRBJ2-2, with 7 bases that match TRBD1. The V segment lost 1 base and the J segment 1 base; nucleotides outside the gene matches: 0. The CDR3 extends over 15 amino acids. Germline CDR1 and CDR2: ENHRY and SYGVKD. This CDR3 reads CAISEWTGNTGELFF. The CDR3 DNA reads TGTGCCATCAGTGAGTGGACAGGGAACACCGGGGAGCTGTTTTTT.

There are a few counts of this clone. A much larger clone differs from this one at a single base, so this may be a read error. The identical CDR3 is also encoded by other nucleotide sequences in the sample. This sequence joins TRBV15 and TRBJ1-2; D might be TRBD1 (6 bases). V lost 0 bases and J lost 8, with 13 bases in between. The CDR3 is 14 amino acids. CDR1 and CDR2 (germline): LNHNV, YYDKDF (reference sequence). CDR3 in DNA: TGTGCCACCAGCAGAGATGTGGGGGGGCGGGGCTACACCTTC. Encoded protein: CATSRDVGGRGYTF.